This note documents a single TCR beta chain sequence. The antigen is not known. This entry is derived from a study of siplizumab effects on memory and regulatory T cells. Regarding the study as a whole: Mappable CD4+ clones that were alloreactive averaged approximately 69% Treg-derived with siplizumab versus around 30% in controls.

Clones were sequenced by immunoSEQ multiplex PCR, and TCRdb holds only the in-frame ones, with some missing. Of 90,000 to 110,000 clones in the sample, roughly 91% were seen once. Germline assignment: CDR1 MNHNY and CDR2 SVGAGI (reference sequence). With 0 bases removed from V and 4 bases from J, the gap between germline ends came to 11 bases. The length of the CDR3 is 15 residues. The V and J genes are TRBV6-6 and TRBJ2-3, with D hard to call. This TCR came from a human donor in good health. Sequencing was done on a sample of CD4+ T cells sorted from blood. CDR3 sequence reads: CASSYSVPAADTQYF. CDR3 bases: TGTGCCAGCAGTTACTCGGTTCCGGCGGCAGATACGCAGTATTTT.